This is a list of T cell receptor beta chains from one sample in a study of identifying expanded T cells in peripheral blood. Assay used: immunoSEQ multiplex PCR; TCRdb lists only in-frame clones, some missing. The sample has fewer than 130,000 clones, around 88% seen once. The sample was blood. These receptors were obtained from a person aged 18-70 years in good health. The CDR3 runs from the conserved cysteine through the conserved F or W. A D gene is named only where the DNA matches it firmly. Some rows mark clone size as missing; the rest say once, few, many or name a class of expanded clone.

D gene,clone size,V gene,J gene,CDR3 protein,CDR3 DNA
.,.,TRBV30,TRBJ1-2,CAWTGGAHGYTF,TGTGCCTGGACGGGGGGGGCGCATGGCTACACCTTC
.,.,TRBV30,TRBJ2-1,CAWMESSYNEQFF,TGTGCCTGGATGGAGAGCTCCTACAATGAGCAGTTCTTC
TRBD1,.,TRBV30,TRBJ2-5,CAWRDLDRGRETQYF,TGTGCCTGGAGGGACTTAGACAGGGGAAGAGAGACCCAGTACTTC
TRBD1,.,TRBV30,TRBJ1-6,CASEAGTGVGRDSPLHF,TGTGCCTCCGAGGCCGGGACAGGGGTTGGCAGGGATTCACCCCTCCACTTT
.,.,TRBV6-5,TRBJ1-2,CASSQTAGADYGYTF,TGTGCCAGCAGTCAAACAGCGGGGGCGGACTATGGCTACACCTTC
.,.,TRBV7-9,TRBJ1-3,CASSSSPGNTIYF,TGTGCCAGCAGCTCCAGTCCCGGAAACACCATATATTTT
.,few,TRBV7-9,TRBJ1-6,CASSLDTVGSPLHF,TGTGCCAGCAGCTTGGACACCGTAGGTTCACCCCTCCACTTT
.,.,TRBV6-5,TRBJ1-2,CASSYSAAGYNYGYTF,TGTGCCAGCAGTTACTCCGCCGCAGGGTATAACTATGGCTACACCTTC
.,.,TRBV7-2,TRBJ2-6,CASSLGGSLSGANVLTF,TGTGCCAGCAGCTTAGGGGGAAGCTTATCTGGGGCCAACGTCCTGACTTTC
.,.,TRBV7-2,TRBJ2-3,CASSSLVRGSTQYF,TGTGCCAGCAGCTCCCTTGTTAGAGGGAGTACGCAGTATTTT
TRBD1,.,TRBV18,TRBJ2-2,CASSPGTATGELFF,TGTGCCAGCTCCCCCGGGACAGCCACCGGGGAGCTGTTTTTT
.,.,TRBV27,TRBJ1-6,CASSLAYGGNSPLHF,TGTGCCAGCAGTTTAGCGTACGGAGGTAATTCACCCCTCCACTTT
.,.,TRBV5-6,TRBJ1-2,CASSFTNNYGYTF,TGTGCCAGCAGCTTTACAAATAACTATGGCTACACCTTC
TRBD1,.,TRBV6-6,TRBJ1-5,CAGSPGTVDQPQHF,TGTGCCGGTTCTCCTGGGACAGTGGATCAGCCCCAGCATTTT
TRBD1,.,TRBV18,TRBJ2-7,CASSPITGTGGSYF,TGTGCCAGCTCACCGATCACCGGGACAGGGGGAAGTTACTTC
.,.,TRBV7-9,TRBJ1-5,CASSGQGPRNQPQHF,TGTGCCAGCAGCGGGCAGGGGCCCCGGAATCAGCCCCAGCATTTT
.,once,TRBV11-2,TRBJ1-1,CASRGQDEASF,TGTGCCAGCAGGGGGCAGGACGAAGCTTCCTTT
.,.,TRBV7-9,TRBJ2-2,CASSLDGELFF,TGTGCCAGCAGCTTAGACGGGGAGCTGTTTTTT
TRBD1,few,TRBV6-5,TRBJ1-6,CASSPGGGNSPLHF,TGTGCCAGCAGCCCAGGGGGCGGGAATTCACCCCTCCACTTT
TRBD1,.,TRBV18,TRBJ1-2,CASSLHGTAEGGYTF,TGTGCCAGCTCACTACATGGGACAGCCGAAGGTGGCTACACCTTC
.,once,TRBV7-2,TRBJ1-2,CASSQGRGNYGYTF,TGTGCCAGCAGCCAAGGAAGGGGTAACTATGGCTACACCTTC
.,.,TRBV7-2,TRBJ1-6,CASSLASSYNSPLHF,TGTGCCAGCAGCTTAGCGAGCTCCTATAATTCACCCCTCCACTTT
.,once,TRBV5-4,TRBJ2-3,CASSLQGATDTQYF,TGTGCCAGCAGCTTGCAGGGCGCCACAGATACGCAGTATTTT
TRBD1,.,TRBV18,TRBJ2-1,CASSPRVRDRAYNEQFF,TGTGCCAGCTCACCACGCGTCCGGGACAGGGCCTACAATGAGCAGTTCTTC
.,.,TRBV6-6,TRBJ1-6,CASSLRGENSPLHF,TGTGCCAGCAGTTTAAGGGGAGAGAATTCACCCCTCCACTTT
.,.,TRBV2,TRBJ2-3,CASSEIEATPGTQYF,TGTGCCAGCAGTGAAATTGAGGCGACACCGGGGACGCAGTATTTT
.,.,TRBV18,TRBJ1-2,CASSPSTELYGYTF,TGTGCCAGCTCACCAAGTACAGAGCTTTATGGCTACACCTTC
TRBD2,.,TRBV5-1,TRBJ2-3,CASSYSGTRGSDTQYF,TGCGCCAGCAGCTATTCCGGGACTAGGGGTTCAGATACGCAGTATTTT